This T cell receptor (beta chain) was sequenced for a study of cytotoxic CD8 clonotypes in ibrutinib-treated CLL. Study-level information: Responses comprised 24 partial and 2 complete; at median roughly 70 months, 14 remained remitted and roughly twelve progressed. After a median roughly 12 months on treatment (6 to 36), response samples were drawn. General study points: Sampling schedules were unmatched across sustained-remission and progressing patients.

Sequencing was performed with immunoSEQ multiplex PCR; in TCRdb, only in-frame clones are kept and a portion is missing. The sample includes about 86,000 clones, 70% to 90% of them seen just once. A note on this clone: The antigen is unknown.

The sequencing here drew on PBMCs, taken before ibrutinib treatment. The sequence came from a human donor with chronic lymphocytic leukemia.

The chain's CDR3 is CASSLAQAKPYEQYF. The DNA for the CDR3 is TGCGCCAGCAGCTTGGCACAGGCGAAGCCCTACGAGCAGTACTTC. The chain combines TRBV5-1 with TRBJ2-7; D may be TRBD1 (5 bases). CDR1 is SGHRS and CDR2 is YFSETQ in the germline V gene. The V gene lost 0 bases and the J gene lost 2 bases, with 12 bases spanning the gap. This CDR3 comprises 15 residues. Looking up the rest from reference TRBV5-1 and TRBJ2-7 gives the full variable domain: KAGVTQTPRYLIKTRGQQVTLSCSPISGHRSVSWYQQTPGQGLQFLFEYFSETQRNKGNFPGRFSGRQFSNSRSEMNVSTLELGDSALYLCASSLAQAKPYEQYFGPGTRLTVT.